Below, 18 T cell receptor beta chains from the same sample are listed, as sequenced in a study of OX40 agonist ivuxolimab in advanced cancers. Data came from immunoSEQ multiplex PCR; TCRdb stores just in-frame clones and leaves some out. This sample has 70,000 to 95,000 clones, with 88% found just once. The input for sequencing was CD4+ or CD8+ T cells sorted from blood, taken in a trial of the OX40 agonist ivuxolimab. The receptors come from an adult with an advanced solid tumor such as melanoma, head and neck, liver or kidney cancer.

The V and J genes are TRBV6-5 and TRBJ1-1; the match to TRBD1 covers 7 bases. The junction had 8 bases not matched to a gene; V was cut back by 6 bases and J by 1 base. Germline V gene lookup returns CDR1 MNHEY and CDR2 SVGAGI. This CDR3 has 15 amino acids. The CDR3 sequence: CASSPRQGSNTEAFF. CDR3 nucleotide sequence: TGTGCCAGCAGCCCCCGACAGGGATCGAACACTGAAGCTTTCTTT.

V is TRBV30 and J is TRBJ2-3; D unresolved. Trimming shortened V by 1 base and J by 4 bases, and 12 bases separated the two germline ends. The CDR3 has 14 amino acids. CDR1 and CDR2 (germline): GTSNPN, SVGIG (reference sequence). DNA for the CDR3: TGTGCCTGGAGTGACCTCCGTGTGGCAGATACGCAGTATTTT. Encoded protein: CAWSDLRVADTQYF.

This chain uses TRBV14 with TRBJ2-7; TRBD2 is a possible D gene (6 bases). The V end was cut by 3 bases, the J end by 4 bases, with 13 bases between. This CDR3 is 14 amino acids long. CDR1 and CDR2 from the germline V gene are SGHDN and FVKESK. CDR3 coding DNA: TGTGCCAGCAGCCAGTATCTAGCGCCTTACGAGCAGTACTTC. It codes for CASSQYLAPYEQYF.

This clone was seen a handful of times. This rearrangement joins TRBV21-1 to TRBJ2-7; the table's D call, TRBD2, was not checked against the DNA. TRBV21-1 has pseudogene status. The CDR3 is 16 amino acids. The CDR3 protein is CAREAGGNPTNYEQYF. The CDR3 region has the DNA TGTGCCAGAGAGGCGGGAGGCAATCCTACCAACTACGAGCAGTACTTC.

The gene calls are TRBV7-8 and TRBJ1-6; no clear D. The CDR3 spans 14 residues. Trimming took 5 bases from V and 11 from J, leaving 16 bases between them. Germline V gives CDR1 SGHVS, CDR2 FQNEAQ. The CDR3 region has the DNA TGTGCCAGCAGCAGCGGGGATACCAGAGCACCCCTCCACTTT. Its protein product is CASSSGDTRAPLHF.

The rearrangement joins TRBV4-2 to TRBJ2-7; 12 bases fit TRBD1. V was pared by 4 bases and J by 2 bases, with 0 bases of the junction left unmatched. The CDR3 has 14 residues. Germline V gene sequence: CDR1 LGHNA, CDR2 YNFKEQ. The CDR3 region is CASSRDRGPYEQYF. Here the CDR3 DNA reads TGTGCCAGCAGCCGGGACAGGGGGCCCTACGAGCAGTACTTC.

Note on this clone: One junction end does not reproduce the germline sequence, and a read error may be involved. The rearrangement uses TRBV7-3 and TRBJ1-1; the D gene is possibly TRBD1 (6 bases). CDR3 size: 13 residues. CDR1 is SGHTA and CDR2 is FQGTGA in the germline V gene. In DNA, the CDR3 is TGTGCCAGCAGCTTAGACAGGAACAGTGAAGCTTTCTTT. Translating it yields CASSLDRNSEAFF.

The V call is TRBV5-1, the J call TRBJ2-5; D remains unclear. The CDR3 runs 14 residues. V lost 1 base, J lost 1 base, and 8 bases lay in between. In germline, CDR1 is SGHRS, CDR2 YFSETQ. The CDR3 spells CASSLTVTQETQYF. CDR3 in DNA: TGCGCCAGCAGCTTGACAGTAACCCAAGAGACCCAGTACTTC. Supplemented by reference TRBV5-1 and TRBJ2-5, the full variable domain reads KAGVTQTPRYLIKTRGQQVTLSCSPISGHRSVSWYQQTPGQGLQFLFEYFSETQRNKGNFPGRFSGRQFSNSRSEMNVSTLELGDSALYLCASSLTVTQETQYFGPGTRLLVL.

This chain joins TRBV6-1 and TRBJ2-2; 7 positions agree with TRBD1. The length of the CDR3 is 16 residues. Trimming took 3 bases from V and 7 from J; bases not matched to a gene: 11. Germline-derived CDR1 and CDR2 are MNHNS and SASEGT. CDR3 residues: CASSDGVQGFVGELFF. The DNA of the CDR3 is TGTGCCAGCAGTGATGGGGTACAGGGGTTTGTCGGGGAGCTGTTTTTT.

The V and J genes are TRBV27 and TRBJ2-7, with 9 bases lining up with TRBD1. The CDR3 has 13 amino acids. The ends lost 8 bases at V and 5 bases at J; junction bases unmatched: 7. The V gene's germline CDR1 is MNHEY and CDR2 SMNVEV (reference sequence). The CDR3 region has the DNA TGTGCCAGCCAGAGACAGGGGGTGCACGAGCAGTACTTC. Translation: CASQRQGVHEQYF.

The chain uses TRBV6-5 and TRBJ1-1; D may be TRBD1 (5 bases). The V end was cut by 2 bases, the J end by 4 bases, with 8 bases between. Germline V gene data show CDR1 as MNHEY and CDR2 as SVGAGI. The CDR3 has 13 residues. The CDR3 sequence is CASSYTGLTEAFF. In DNA form, the CDR3 reads TGTGCCAGCAGTTACACGGGGCTCACTGAAGCTTTCTTT.

The rearrangement uses TRBV5-5 and TRBJ2-5, with D unclear. The germline V and J ends were trimmed by 3 bases and 2 bases, with 8 bases remaining between them. The CDR3 contains 13 residues. From germline, CDR1 is SGHKS and CDR2 YYEKEE (reference sequence). The CDR3 bases are TGTGCCAGCAGCTGGTCATATCAAGAGACCCAGTACTTC. Its translation is CASSWSYQETQYF.

This rearrangement joins TRBV19 to TRBJ2-1; 14 nucleotides match TRBD2. Looked up from germline, CDR1 is LNHDA and CDR2 is SQIVND (reference sequence). With 9 bases clipped from V and 5 bases from J, the junction kept 12 bases outside the gene matches. CDR3 length: 17 amino acids. The CDR3 here is CASSGLAGVGRNNEQFF. As DNA, the CDR3 is TGTGCCAGCTCGGGACTAGCGGGAGTGGGGCGCAACAATGAGCAGTTCTTC.

The chain recombines TRBV11-3 with TRBJ1-3; the D gene is possibly TRBD1 (6 bases). Germline V gene lookup returns CDR1 SGHNT and CDR2 YENEEA. Trimming left V 5 bases short and J 0 bases short, with 8 bases between. The CDR3 consists of 14 residues. CDR3 nucleotides: TGTGCCAGCAGCCAGGACAGCTCTGGAAACACCATATATTTT. Encoded protein: CASSQDSSGNTIYF.

The chain uses TRBV9 and TRBJ2-3, with D possibly TRBD2 on 5 matching bases. The CDR3 has 14 residues. Trimming removed 3 bases at V and 2 bases at J, with 10 bases between. Germline assignment: CDR1 SGDLS and CDR2 YYNGEE. CDR3 sequence: CASSGGLNTDTQYF. As DNA, the CDR3 is TGTGCCAGCAGCGGTGGACTTAACACAGATACGCAGTATTTT.

The rearrangement joins TRBV11-3 to TRBJ2-3; TRBD2 is a possible D gene (5 bases). Germline assignment: CDR1 SGHNT and CDR2 YENEEA. The CDR3 loop spans 14 amino acids. With 0 bases removed from V and 8 bases from J, the gap between germline ends came to 12 bases. CDR3 coding DNA: TGTGCCAGCAGCTTAGATGGACTTCCTGCTACGCAGTATTTT. Protein: CASSLDGLPATQYF.

This chain links TRBV5-4 with TRBJ2-1; 9 positions match TRBD2. The CDR3 length is 16 residues. CDR1 and CDR2 (germline): SGHNT, YYREEE (reference sequence). The junction had 13 bases not matched to a gene; V was cut back by 2 bases and J by 10 bases. CDR3 in DNA: TGTGCCAGCAGCTTAGCTAAGGGACTAGCTTTCGGAGAGCAGTTCTTC. Its protein product is CASSLAKGLAFGEQFF.

V is TRBV30 and J is TRBJ2-3, with D maybe TRBD1 (6 bases). CDR3 length: 11 residues. The germline gives CDR1 GTSNPN, CDR2 SVGIG (reference sequence). V lost 7 bases to trimming and J lost 4 bases, with 9 bases between them. The DNA for the CDR3 is TGTGCCTCCAGGGGACCAGATACGCAGTATTTT. Its protein is CASRGPDTQYF.